This T cell receptor beta chain originates from a study of monozygotic twins with cystic fibrosis. Study details: Around 3 micrograms of fragmented DNA underwent roughly 16 PCR cycles for library preparation. Study observations and caveats: J usage was most co-twin-similar in 8 of 16 pairs, V in 13. Age, concordance and disease severity did not associate with shared CDR3 numbers.

CDR1 and CDR2 from the germline V gene are SGDLS and YYNGEE. The CDR3 has 13 amino acids. The trim removed 3 bases at V and 4 bases at J, leaving 3 bases unmatched. Produced via immunoSEQ multiplex PCR; TCRdb's table is partial and in-frame only. The sample includes 15,000 to 20,000 clones, approximately 96% seen only once; the top ten take about 0.6%. As for this clone: Its cognate antigen is unknown.

The sequencing input was blood. The clonotype was recovered from a girl aged 2 to 10 with cystic fibrosis. V and J are TRBV9 and TRBJ1-1, with 7 bases fitting TRBD1. CDR3 sequence (DNA): TGTGCCAGCAGCGGAGGGGGCGGCACTGAAGCTTTCTTT. Protein: CASSGGGGTEAFF.